These 21 T cell receptor beta chains share one sample of origin, sequenced in a study of cytomegalovirus exposure and HLA in healthy donors. Both 60 Vbeta primers and 13 Jbeta primers went into the PCR. The repertoire was sequenced with immunoSEQ multiplex PCR; TCRdb's copy has only in-frame clones and lacks some. This sample yields fewer than 250,000 clones, of which 60% to 85% are seen a single time; around 15% belongs to the top ten. Sequencing was done on a sample of PBMCs. The origin of the receptors is a man aged 35-49 years in good health and CMV-seronegative.

This chain uses TRBV5-1 with TRBJ1-1; D is uncertain. With 0 bases removed from V and 4 bases from J, the gap between germline ends came to 13 bases. CDR1 is SGHRS, CDR2 YFSETQ, per germline. The CDR3 extends over 15 amino acids. The CDR3 reads CASSLGQEVSTEAFF. The CDR3 region has the DNA TGCGCCAGCAGCTTGGGTCAGGAGGTGAGCACTGAAGCTTTCTTT.

CDR3 loop: CASSLGAPNTEAFF. In DNA form, the CDR3 reads TGTGCCAGCAGCTTAGGCGCCCCGAACACTGAAGCTTTCTTT. The chain combines TRBV7-2 with TRBJ1-1; D is undetermined. CDR1 and CDR2 (germline): SGHTA, FQGNSA. Trimming removed 1 base from V and 1 base from J, with 7 bases in between. This CDR3 contains 14 residues.

V usage is TRBV2 and J usage is TRBJ2-5; the match to TRBD1 covers 8 bases. The CDR3 sequence is 14 residues long. Germline V gene data show CDR1 as SNHLY and CDR2 as FYNNEI. V trimming: 4 bases; J trimming: 1 base; junction bases outside the gene matches: 2. The CDR3 here is CASSVGQGQETQYF. Here the CDR3 DNA reads TGTGCCAGCAGTGTTGGACAGGGCCAAGAGACCCAGTACTTC.

The CDR3 coding sequence is TGTGCCAGCGAAACCGCTGGGGCTACGAACACCGGGGAGCTGTTTTTT. This gives the protein CASETAGATNTGELFF. The rearrangement joins TRBV2 to TRBJ2-2; the D gene is possibly TRBD1 (5 bases). The CDR3 is made up of 16 amino acids. Trimming pared 8 bases from V and 0 bases from J, leaving 16 bases between. Germline V gene sequence: CDR1 SNHLY, CDR2 FYNNEI.

This sequence joins TRBV30 and TRBJ2-5; 7 nucleotides match TRBD1. CDR3 length equals 13 residues. The trim removed 3 bases at V and 6 bases at J, leaving 7 bases unmatched. CDR1 is GTSNPN, CDR2 SVGIG, per germline (reference sequence). The CDR3 DNA sequence: TGTGCCTGGAGCAGACAGGGAAAGAAGACCCAGTACTTC. This gives the protein CAWSRQGKKTQYF.

The chain combines TRBV5-4 with TRBJ2-1; the D is unclear. Germline loops: CDR1 SGHNT, CDR2 YYREEE (reference sequence). The CDR3 sequence is 13 residues long. V lost 4 bases to trimming and J lost 4 bases, with 9 bases between them. The CDR3 region is CASSPAEYNEQFF. The CDR3 region has the DNA TGTGCCAGCAGCCCCGCCGAGTACAATGAGCAGTTCTTC.

CDR3 amino acids: CAWSIGGINEQYF. The CDR3 nucleotides are TGTGCCTGGAGTATAGGGGGTATCAACGAGCAGTACTTC. The chain links TRBV30 to TRBJ2-7, with TRBD1 as a possible D gene (6 bases). Trimming stripped 2 bases from V and 5 bases from J, with 13 bases between. This CDR3 spans 13 amino acids. Germline-derived CDR1 and CDR2 are GTSNPN and SVGIG (reference sequence).

J is TRBJ1-5 and V is TRBV27; a weak D match, TRBD1 (6 bases). The CDR3 spans 15 residues. Germline loops: CDR1 MNHEY, CDR2 SMNVEV (reference sequence). The ends were cut back, 5 bases at V and 6 bases at J, with 17 bases in the middle. DNA of the CDR3: TGTGCCAGCAGTGATGGGGCAGGGGTTCTTCAGCCCCAGCATTTT. This gives the protein CASSDGAGVLQPQHF.

This chain uses TRBV7-2 with TRBJ2-3; the match to TRBD1 covers 10 bases. The germline CDR1 and CDR2 sequences are SGHTA and FQGNSA. This CDR3 spans 13 amino acids. V shed 4 bases, J shed 5 bases, and the junction held 0 bases outside the gene matches. This chain's CDR3 is CASSWDRGDTQYF. CDR3 nucleotides: TGTGCCAGCAGCTGGGACAGGGGAGATACGCAGTATTTT.

This rearrangement joins TRBV7-9 to TRBJ2-5; the match to TRBD1 covers 8 bases. J was trimmed by 1 base and V by 3 bases; bases with no gene match: 1. This CDR3 comprises 14 residues. Germline V gene sequence: CDR1 SEHNR, CDR2 FQNEAQ (reference sequence). The CDR3 loop reads CASSLGQVQETQYF. The CDR3 coding sequence is TGTGCCAGCAGCTTGGGACAGGTCCAAGAGACCCAGTACTTC. The whole variable domain, remainder taken from reference TRBV7-9 and TRBJ2-5, is DTGVSQNPRHKITKRGQNVTFRCDPISEHNRLYWYRQTLGQGPEFLTYFQNEAQLEKSRLLSDRFSAERPKGSFSTLEIQRTEQGDSAMYLCASSLGQVQETQYFGPGTRLLVL.

The chain links TRBV5-1 to TRBJ1-2, with D possibly matching TRBD1 (6 bases). Looked up from germline, CDR1 is SGHRS and CDR2 is YFSETQ. V lost 5 bases, J lost 5 bases, and 19 bases lay in between. The CDR3 length is 15 residues. DNA for the CDR3: TGCGCCAGCAGTGGGGGCACCCTCCCGGAGTATGGCTACACCTTC. It translates to CASSGGTLPEYGYTF.

The V call is TRBV30, the J call TRBJ2-7, with D perhaps matching TRBD2 (6 bases). CDR3 length equals 13 residues. V dropped 7 bases and J dropped 6 bases, with 19 bases sitting between them. CDR1 and CDR2 (germline): GTSNPN, SVGIG (reference sequence). The CDR3 nucleotides read TGTGCCTTCGGGACTTCCTTGGGGGGCGAGCAGTACTTC. As protein: CAFGTSLGGEQYF.

The chain combines TRBV4-1 with TRBJ2-3; possibly TRBD2 for D (6 bases). Germline CDR1 MGHRA, CDR2 YSYEKL. The CDR3 runs to 17 residues. The V end lost 3 bases, the J end lost 3 bases, and 19 bases lay between the germline ends. The CDR3 protein is CASSHPSEAGRTDTQYF. CDR3 DNA sequence: TGCGCCAGCAGCCACCCCTCCGAGGCGGGGAGGACAGATACGCAGTATTTT.

This chain's CDR3 is CASSFITGLPNTGELFF. In DNA form, the CDR3 reads TGCGCCAGCAGCTTCATCACCGGACTCCCCAACACCGGGGAGCTGTTTTTT. The genes are TRBV5-1 and TRBJ2-2; a possible D gene is TRBD2 (5 bases). Trimming took 2 bases from V and 2 from J, leaving 16 bases between them. The CDR3 is 17 amino acids. Per germline, CDR1 SGHRS and CDR2 YFSETQ.

The gene calls are TRBV7-9 and TRBJ1-5, with 12 bases that match TRBD1. The germline V gene has CDR1 SEHNR and CDR2 FQNEAQ (reference sequence). This CDR3 region has 18 residues. J was trimmed by 6 bases and V by 1 base; bases with no gene match: 10. The CDR3 DNA is TGTGCCAGCAGCTTAGGGGGACAGGGGGCGCTAGGATCTCAGCCCCAGCATTTT. Its protein product is CASSLGGQGALGSQPQHF.

V and J are TRBV7-8 and TRBJ2-1, with TRBD2 identical over 7 bases. V shed 5 bases and J 8 bases; nucleotides not matched to a gene: 15. Germline CDR1 is SGHVS and CDR2 is FQNEAQ. The CDR3 length is 16 residues. CDR3 amino acids: CASSPPKAGPLDEQFF. The CDR3 nucleotides read TGTGCCAGCAGCCCCCCAAAAGCGGGGCCTTTGGATGAGCAGTTCTTC.

V is TRBV7-9 and J is TRBJ2-3; D may be TRBD2 (6 bases). CDR1 is SEHNR, CDR2 FQNEAQ, per germline (reference sequence). The CDR3 loop spans 14 amino acids. The V end lost 4 bases, the J end lost 6 bases, and 14 bases lay between the germline ends. The CDR3 nucleotides read TGTGCCAGCAGCTCCTATAGCGGCGGGGATACGCAGTATTTT. Its translation: CASSSYSGGDTQYF.

The chain combines TRBV27 with TRBJ2-7; maybe TRBD2 (6 bases). V lost 1 base and J lost 2, with 15 bases in between. The germline CDR1 and CDR2 sequences are MNHEY and SMNVEV (reference sequence). This CDR3 contains 16 residues. The CDR3 is CASSLLAGRIPYEQYF. DNA for the CDR3: TGTGCCAGCAGTTTATTGGCGGGGAGGATCCCCTACGAGCAGTACTTC.

The chain carries TRBV29-1 and TRBJ2-7, with D possibly being TRBD2 (6 bases). The germline V gene encodes CDR1 SQVTM and CDR2 ANQGSEA. Between the trimmed V and J ends, which lost 4 bases and 1 base, there was a span of 11 bases. This CDR3 is built from 13 residues. The chain's CDR3 is CSVVGGSSYEQYF. The DNA of the CDR3 is TGCAGCGTTGTTGGGGGGTCATCCTACGAGCAGTACTTC.

The rearrangement links TRBV27 to TRBJ1-4; possible D gene TRBD1, 6 bases. This CDR3 is 16 amino acids long. Germline CDR1 and CDR2: MNHEY and SMNVEV (reference sequence). V was trimmed by 6 bases and J by 0 bases, leaving 14 bases between them. Here the CDR3 DNA reads TGTGCCAGCAGCCCATACTCAGGGGCAACTAATGAAAAACTGTTTTTT. This sequence encodes CASSPYSGATNEKLFF.

The CDR3 sequence is CASSTGQGEGTQYF. CDR3 in DNA: TGTGCCAGCAGCACTGGACAGGGGGAAGGCACGCAGTATTTT. The chain has TRBV7-2 and TRBJ2-3; 10 nucleotides line up with TRBD1. V shed 5 bases and J 9 bases; nucleotides not matched to a gene: 8. The germline V gene has CDR1 SGHTA and CDR2 FQGNSA. The CDR3 has 14 residues.